This T cell receptor beta chain came from a study of PD-1 blockade in classical Hodgkin lymphoma. Study-wide background: Patients in the cohort were put on intravenous nivolumab, 3 mg/kg every 2 weeks.

As to time point: cycle 4 day 1 (C4D1), after 6 weeks of nivolumab. All patients experienced relapse after autologous stem cell transplantation, and brentuximab vedotin exposure was variable. Study results and caveats: Patients who initiated nivolumab within 1 year of ASCT were excluded. Healthy donors were reported to have higher baseline TCR diversity than newly diagnosed patients. Patients who responded completely had about the same baseline diversity as newly diagnosed patients.

Sequencing used immunoSEQ multiplex PCR; TCRdb keeps in-frame clones, though not all of them. Of some 58,000 clones listed, 91% were seen once; the top ten hold 10%. The J segment lost 3 bases and the V segment lost 3 bases, leaving 12 bases of the junction unmatched. The CDR3 covers 16 residues. Germline V CDR1 and CDR2: GTSNPN, SVGIG (reference sequence). On this clone: Antigen unknown.

This TCR was sampled from a human donor with classical Hodgkin lymphoma. The sequencing here drew on peripheral blood mononuclear cells (PBMCs), taken before the fourth cycle of nivolumab. The V and J genes are TRBV30 and TRBJ2-3; 7 positions agree with TRBD1. The CDR3 bases are TGTGCCTGGAGCTTTTCGACAGGGTCCTTGACAGATACGCAGTATTTT. It yields the protein CAWSFSTGSLTDTQYF.